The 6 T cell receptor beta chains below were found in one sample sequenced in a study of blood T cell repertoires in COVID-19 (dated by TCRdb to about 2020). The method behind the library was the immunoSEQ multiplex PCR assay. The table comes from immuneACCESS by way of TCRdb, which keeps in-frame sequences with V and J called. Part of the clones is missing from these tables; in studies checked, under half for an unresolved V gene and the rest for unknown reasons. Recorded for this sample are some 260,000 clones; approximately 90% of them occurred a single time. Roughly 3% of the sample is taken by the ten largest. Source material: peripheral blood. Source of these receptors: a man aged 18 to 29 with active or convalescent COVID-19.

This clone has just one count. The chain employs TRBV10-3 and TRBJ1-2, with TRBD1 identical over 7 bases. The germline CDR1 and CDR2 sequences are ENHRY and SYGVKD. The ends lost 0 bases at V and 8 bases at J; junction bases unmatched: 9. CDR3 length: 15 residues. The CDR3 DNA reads TGTGCCATCAGTGAGTCAAGGGGGCAAAGAGAGGGCTACACCTTC. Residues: CAISESRGQREGYTF.

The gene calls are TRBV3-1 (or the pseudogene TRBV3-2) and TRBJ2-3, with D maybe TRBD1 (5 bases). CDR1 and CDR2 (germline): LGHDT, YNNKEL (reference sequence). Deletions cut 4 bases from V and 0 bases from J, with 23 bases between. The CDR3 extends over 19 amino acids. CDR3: CASSPPDARALTSTDTQYF. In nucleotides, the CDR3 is TGTGCCAGCAGCCCCCCGGACGCCAGGGCCCTAACTAGCACAGATACGCAGTATTTT.

The CDR3 sequence is CASSQAGQGSGELFF. In nucleotides, the CDR3 is TGCGCCAGCAGCCAAGCGGGACAGGGGTCCGGGGAGCTGTTTTTT. This chain links TRBV4-1 with TRBJ2-2, with 10 bases matching TRBD1. The CDR3 extends over 15 amino acids. Germline lookup yields CDR1 MGHRA and CDR2 YSYEKL. After removal of 1 base from V and 6 bases from J, the junction contained 2 bases not matched to a gene.

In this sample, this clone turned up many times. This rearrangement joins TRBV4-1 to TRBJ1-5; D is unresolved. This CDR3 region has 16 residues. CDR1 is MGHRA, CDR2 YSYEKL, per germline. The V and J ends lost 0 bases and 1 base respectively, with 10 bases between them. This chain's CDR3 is CASSQEWLLSNQPQHF. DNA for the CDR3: TGCGCCAGCAGCCAAGAATGGCTCCTGAGCAATCAGCCCCAGCATTTT.

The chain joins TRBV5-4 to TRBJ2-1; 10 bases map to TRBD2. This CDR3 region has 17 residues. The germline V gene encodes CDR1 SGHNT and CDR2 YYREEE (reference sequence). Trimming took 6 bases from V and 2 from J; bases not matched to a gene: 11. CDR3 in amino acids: CASMRGSGRPTYNEQFF. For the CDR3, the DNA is TGTGCCAGCATGAGGGGTAGCGGGAGGCCCACCTACAATGAGCAGTTCTTC.

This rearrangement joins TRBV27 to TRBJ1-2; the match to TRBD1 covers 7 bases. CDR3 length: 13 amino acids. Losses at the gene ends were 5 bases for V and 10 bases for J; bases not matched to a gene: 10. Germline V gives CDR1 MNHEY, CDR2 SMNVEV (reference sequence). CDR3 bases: TGTGCCAGCAGTAGACAGGGTCCGTCACCCTACACCTTC. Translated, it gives CASSRQGPSPYTF.